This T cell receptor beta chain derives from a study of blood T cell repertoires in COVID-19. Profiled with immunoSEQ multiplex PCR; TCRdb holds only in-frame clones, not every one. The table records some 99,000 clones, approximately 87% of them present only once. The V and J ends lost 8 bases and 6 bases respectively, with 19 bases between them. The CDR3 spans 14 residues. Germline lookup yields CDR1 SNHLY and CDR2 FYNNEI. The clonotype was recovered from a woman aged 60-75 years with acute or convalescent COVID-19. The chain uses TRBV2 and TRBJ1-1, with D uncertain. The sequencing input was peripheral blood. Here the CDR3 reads CASLSDEGSSEAFF. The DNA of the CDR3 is TGTGCCAGCCTAAGTGACGAGGGTAGTTCTGAAGCTTTCTTT.